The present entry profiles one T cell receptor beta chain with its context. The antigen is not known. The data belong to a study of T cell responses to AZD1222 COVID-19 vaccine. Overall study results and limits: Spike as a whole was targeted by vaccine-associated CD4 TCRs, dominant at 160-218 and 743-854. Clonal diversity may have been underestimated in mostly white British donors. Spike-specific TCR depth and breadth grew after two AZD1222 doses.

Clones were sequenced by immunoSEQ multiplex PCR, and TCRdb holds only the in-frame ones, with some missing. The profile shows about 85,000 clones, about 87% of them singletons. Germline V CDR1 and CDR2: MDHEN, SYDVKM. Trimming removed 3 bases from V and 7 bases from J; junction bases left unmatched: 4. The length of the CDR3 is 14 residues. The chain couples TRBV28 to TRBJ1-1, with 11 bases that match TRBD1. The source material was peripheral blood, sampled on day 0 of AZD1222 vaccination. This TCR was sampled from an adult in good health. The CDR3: CASSLDRGLIEAFF. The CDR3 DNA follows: TGTGCCAGCAGTTTGGACAGGGGGCTCATTGAAGCTTTCTTT.